These 30 T cell receptor beta chains share one sample of origin, sequenced in a study of blood T cells in healthy people across ages. A second PCR, run for roughly 7 to 11 cycles, used a sample-barcoded 5' primer plus a J-beta primer mix. Each CDR3 protein gets one entry after TCRdb re-called the 5' RACE reads with MiXCR. Found here are some 760,000 distinct CDR3 sequences, just under 25% of them singletons; the top ten hold more than 8%. This sample was also put to use in a study of T cells of mothers and their children.

The sample comprised blood. The receptors were gathered from a boy aged 10-17 years in good health.

There are a few counts of this clonotype. The chain uses TRBV7-9 and TRBJ2-7, with D perhaps TRBD1 or TRBD2 (6 bases each). The CDR3 is made up of 14 amino acids. V lost 3 bases and J lost 2, with 11 bases in between. Germline assignment: CDR1 SEHNR and CDR2 FQNEAQ (reference sequence). The CDR3 here is CASSFSGAAYEQYF. CDR3 DNA: TGTGCCAGCAGCTTTTCGGGGGCCGCCTACGAGCAGTACTTC. Variable domain in full (rest from reference TRBV7-9 and TRBJ2-7): DTGVSQNPRHKITKRGQNVTFRCDPISEHNRLYWYRQTLGQGPEFLTYFQNEAQLEKSRLLSDRFSAERPKGSFSTLEIQRTEQGDSAMYLCASSFSGAAYEQYFGPGTRLTVT.

The chain links TRBV7-2 to TRBJ2-1; TRBD1 aligns across 7 bases. The CDR3 totals 16 residues. V trimming: 5 bases; J trimming: 6 bases; junction bases outside the gene matches: 13. The germline V gene encodes CDR1 SGHTA and CDR2 FQGNSA. In DNA, the CDR3 is TGTGCCAGCAGCCAACAGTCGGGACAGATTCCCAATGAGCAGTTCTTC. Translating gives CASSQQSGQIPNEQFF. Looking up the rest from reference TRBV7-2 and TRBJ2-1 gives the full variable domain: GAGVSQSPSNKVTEKGKDVELRCDPISGHTALYWYRQSLGQGLEFLIYFQGNSAPDKSGLPSDRFSAERTGGSVSTLTIQRTQQEDSAVYLCASSQQSGQIPNEQFFGPGTRLTVL.

The chain recombines TRBV5-1 with TRBJ2-2, with 9 bases identical to TRBD1. Germline lookup yields CDR1 SGHRS and CDR2 YFSETQ. V lost 3 bases to trimming and J lost 5 bases; unmatched junction nucleotides: 8. The CDR3 runs 16 residues. The CDR3 sequence is CASSSGTGKETGELFF. DNA of the CDR3: TGCGCCAGCAGCTCTGGGACAGGGAAGGAAACCGGGGAGCTGTTTTTT.

The chain is built from TRBV12-3 or TRBV12-4 and TRBJ2-7, with D perhaps assigned TRBD1 or TRBD2 (5 bases each). The V and J ends lost 5 bases and 0 bases respectively, with 11 bases between them. The CDR3 totals 14 residues. The CDR3 region is CASSDEGSSYEQYF. The CDR3 DNA reads TGTGCCAGCAGTGACGAGGGGAGCTCCTACGAGCAGTACTTC.

This clonotype showed up just a few times. CDR3 loop: CASSPLRAFF. The CDR3 DNA reads TGCGCCAGCAGCCCGCTCCGAGCTTTCTTT. The gene calls are TRBV5-1 and TRBJ1-1, with D uncertain. Trimming left V 4 bases short and J 10 bases short, with 8 bases between. CDR3 length: 10 amino acids. The germline V gene encodes CDR1 SGHRS and CDR2 YFSETQ.

CDR3 region: CASSYSWGTNEKLFF. CDR3 in DNA: TGTGCCAGCAGTTACAGTTGGGGCACTAATGAAAAACTGTTTTTT. The chain couples TRBV7-8 to TRBJ1-4; D may be TRBD1 (5 bases). The CDR3 spans 15 residues. Germline V gives CDR1 SGHVS, CDR2 FQNEAQ. Trimming took off 6 bases at V and 2 bases at J, with 13 bases between the two ends.

This clonotype was counted a few times. This chain uses TRBV2 with TRBJ2-5; D may match TRBD1 or TRBD2 (5 bases each). The end of the DNA aligns better with TRBJ2-1, so the J call may be wrong. Looked up from germline, CDR1 is SNHLY and CDR2 is FYNNEI. The CDR3 totals 16 residues. As DNA, the CDR3 is TGTGCCAGCAGCGGGGAAACAGGTAACGGGCTGAATGAGCAGTTCTTC. Its translation: CASSGETGNGLNEQFF.

This clonotype occurred a few times. The gene calls are TRBV29-1 and TRBJ2-5; 10 nucleotides match TRBD2. The assigned J gene may be wrong: the sequence end matches TRBJ2-1 better. Germline values: CDR1 SQVTM, CDR2 ANQGSEA. The CDR3 contains 14 residues. Written as DNA, the CDR3 is TGCAGCGTTGAGTCTAGCGGGAGCGGAAATGAGCAGTTCTTC. It translates to CSVESSGSGNEQFF.

The rearrangement joins TRBV7-9 to TRBJ2-3; D tentatively reads TRBD1 or TRBD2 (5 bases each). The length of the CDR3 is 13 residues. Trimming removed 6 bases at V and 5 bases at J, with 12 bases between. Per the germline V gene, CDR1 is SEHNR and CDR2 is FQNEAQ (reference sequence). Here the CDR3 DNA reads TGTGCCAGCAGAAGGGACCCCGGAGATACGCAGTATTTT. This sequence encodes CASRRDPGDTQYF.

The chain recombines TRBV10-3 with TRBJ1-3; D perhaps matches TRBD1 (5 bases). Germline CDR1 is ENHRY and CDR2 is SYGVKD. V lost 8 bases to trimming and J lost 5 bases, with 19 bases between them. The CDR3 is made up of 15 amino acids. CDR3 bases: TGTGCCATCCTTGAGGAACCCGGGGGGAGAAACACCATATATTTT. This gives the protein CAILEEPGGRNTIYF.

The J gene is TRBJ2-7, the V gene TRBV12-3 or TRBV12-4, with 14 positions matching TRBD2. J was trimmed by 1 base and V by 6 bases; bases with no gene match: 8. This CDR3 is built from 17 residues. The CDR3 region has the DNA TGTGCCAGCAGCTTGGGACTAGCGGGAGTGTTGTCCTACGAGCAGTACTTC. Protein sequence: CASSLGLAGVLSYEQYF.

This chain connects TRBV12-3 or TRBV12-4 to TRBJ2-5; D is possibly TRBD2 (6 bases). The V end lost 5 bases, the J end lost 5 bases, and 24 bases lay between the germline ends. The CDR3 extends over 17 amino acids. CDR3 sequence: CASSPPRLATLRETQYF. DNA of the CDR3: TGTGCCAGCAGTCCCCCCCGGCTAGCGACCCTACGGGAGACCCAGTACTTC.

This clonotype showed up just a few times. The chain has TRBV7-2 and TRBJ1-2; TRBD1 matches at 8 bases. Trimming cost V 5 bases and J 0 bases; bases outside gene matches: 8. The CDR3 covers 16 residues. CDR1 SGHTA and CDR2 FQGNSA come from the germline V gene. The chain's CDR3 is CASSARQGQANYGYTF. The CDR3 DNA sequence: TGTGCCAGCAGCGCTCGACAGGGGCAAGCTAACTATGGCTACACCTTC.

This clonotype was found a few times. This rearrangement joins TRBV20-1 to TRBJ2-5; D remains ambiguous. TRBJ2-7 matches the DNA end more closely, so the J call is doubtful. Germline CDR1 reads DFQATT; CDR2 reads SNEGSKA (reference sequence). CDR3 length: 13 amino acids. As DNA, the CDR3 is TGCAGTGCTAGTCCCGATCGTGGCTACGAGCAGTACTTC. Protein sequence: CSASPDRGYEQYF.

The table lists this clonotype with a few counts. This chain connects TRBV7-2 to TRBJ2-5; D remains unclear. Germline V CDR1 and CDR2: SGHTA, FQGNSA. The CDR3 is made up of 12 amino acids. V lost 5 bases, J lost 5 bases, and 9 bases lay in between. CDR3 loop: CASSPKRETQYF. The CDR3 DNA is TGTGCCAGCAGCCCTAAGAGGGAGACCCAGTACTTC.

The sample holds a few counts of this clonotype. This sequence joins TRBV5-1 and TRBJ2-3; D remains unclear. Between the trimmed V and J ends, which lost 5 bases and 2 bases, there was a span of 15 bases. CDR3 length: 15 residues. CDR1 and CDR2 from the germline V gene are SGHRS and YFSETQ. The chain's CDR3 is CASRDLYGSTDTQYF. CDR3 nucleotide sequence: TGCGCCAGCAGAGACCTTTATGGGTCCACAGATACGCAGTATTTT. The whole variable domain, filled in from reference TRBV5-1 and TRBJ2-3, reads KAGVTQTPRYLIKTRGQQVTLSCSPISGHRSVSWYQQTPGQGLQFLFEYFSETQRNKGNFPGRFSGRQFSNSRSEMNVSTLELGDSALYLCASRDLYGSTDTQYFGPGTRLTVL.

This rearrangement joins TRBV20-1 to TRBJ2-7, with D unclear. The V gene's germline CDR1 is DFQATT and CDR2 SNEGSKA (reference sequence). The V end was cut by 1 base, the J end by 3 bases, with 7 bases between. The CDR3 extends over 12 amino acids. CDR3 sequence (DNA): TGCAGTGCTAGAGGCGGCAACTACGAGCAGTACTTC. This codes for CSARGGNYEQYF.

The J gene is TRBJ2-1, the V gene TRBV20-1, with TRBD2 matching over 7 bases. TRBJ2-5 matches the DNA end more closely, so the J call is doubtful. The germline V gene encodes CDR1 DFQATT and CDR2 SNEGSKA (reference sequence). CDR3 size: 12 residues. CDR3 nucleotides: TGCAGTGCTAGAGGGGGAGGGGTGACCCAGTACTTC. Protein sequence: CSARGGGVTQYF.

This clonotype was recorded a few times. The V call is TRBV6-1, the J call TRBJ2-7, with D tentatively TRBD2 (6 bases). Looked up from germline, CDR1 is MNHNS and CDR2 is SASEGT. Trimming stripped 2 bases from V and 2 bases from J, with 16 bases between. The CDR3 extends over 16 amino acids. The CDR3 sequence: CASSESSGTLPYEQYF. Here the CDR3 DNA reads TGTGCCAGCAGTGAAAGCTCGGGGACTCTACCCTACGAGCAGTACTTC.

This chain links TRBV27 with TRBJ2-7; D ambiguous. Between the trimmed V and J ends, which lost 0 bases and 2 bases, there was a span of 8 bases. The V gene's germline CDR1 is MNHEY and CDR2 SMNVEV (reference sequence). The CDR3 has 14 amino acids. CDR3 protein: CASSLSGIPYEQYF. The CDR3 DNA sequence: TGTGCCAGCAGTTTATCAGGGATCCCCTACGAGCAGTACTTC.

The chain recombines TRBV13 with TRBJ1-1, with a tentative D call TRBD1 (6 bases). The CDR3 is 16 residues long. Germline V CDR1 and CDR2: PRHDT, FYEKMQ (reference sequence). V lost 2 bases and J 2 bases, leaving 15 bases between the germline ends. This chain's CDR3 is CASSLMGRGSNTEAFF. The CDR3 DNA is TGTGCCAGCAGCTTAATGGGCAGGGGAAGTAACACTGAAGCTTTCTTT.

The CDR3 reads CASPLRADREADTQYF. CDR3 coding DNA: TGTGCCAGTCCACTCAGGGCGGACAGGGAGGCCGATACGCAGTATTTT. J is TRBJ2-3 and V is TRBV6-1; TRBD1 matches 8 bases. With 9 bases clipped from V and 6 bases from J, the junction kept 17 bases outside the gene matches. The germline V gene encodes CDR1 MNHNS and CDR2 SASEGT. This CDR3 has 16 residues.

V gene TRBV29-1 combines with J gene TRBJ1-2, with D perhaps TRBD1 (5 bases). This CDR3 contains 12 residues. Looked up from germline, CDR1 is SQVTM and CDR2 is ANQGSEA. Trimming took off 3 bases at V and 3 bases at J, with 8 bases between the two ends. CDR3 nucleotide sequence: TGCAGCGTTGAGGGGCACTACTATGGCTACACCTTC. Protein: CSVEGHYYGYTF.

This chain joins TRBV4-1 and TRBJ2-5; TRBD1 matches at 9 bases. The J call may be mistaken, given a closer DNA end match to TRBJ2-1. Germline assignment: CDR1 MGHRA and CDR2 YSYEKL. CDR3 size: 16 residues. The CDR3 coding sequence is TGCGCCAGCAGCCACCCGGGACAGGGTACCTACAATGAGCAGTTCTTC. Translating it yields CASSHPGQGTYNEQFF.

The chain employs TRBV29-1 and TRBJ2-2, with D possibly TRBD2 on 5 matching bases. The germline V gene has CDR1 SQVTM and CDR2 ANQGSEA. The CDR3 has 12 residues. With 7 bases removed from V and 5 bases from J, the gap between germline ends came to 11 bases. The CDR3, as DNA: TGCAGCGAGAGGGTAAATACCGGGGAGCTGTTTTTT. Translating it yields CSERVNTGELFF.

The V call is TRBV4-1, the J call TRBJ1-4; the D is unclear. This CDR3 spans 15 amino acids. Germline-derived CDR1 and CDR2 are MGHRA and YSYEKL. V gave up 0 bases and J gave up 5 bases, with 10 bases separating them. The CDR3 DNA reads as TGCGCCAGCAGCCAAGAACGGTCGGGGAATGAAAAACTGTTTTTT. This encodes CASSQERSGNEKLFF.

The rearrangement joins TRBV5-6 to TRBJ2-5, with TRBD2 matching over 8 bases. With 3 bases clipped from V and 2 bases from J, the junction kept 9 bases outside the gene matches. CDR1 is SGHDT and CDR2 is YYEEEE in the germline V gene. The CDR3 covers 16 residues. CDR3 DNA: TGTGCCAGCAGCTACGGGACTAGAGGGATGCAAGAGACCCAGTACTTC. It translates to CASSYGTRGMQETQYF.

This clonotype was picked up a small number of times. CDR3 bases: TGTGCCAGCTCACCGGTCGACACACCTGAAGCTTTCTTT. Translation: CASSPVDTPEAFF. The V and J genes are TRBV18 and TRBJ1-1; D not resolved. The CDR3 spans 13 residues. Deletions cut 3 bases from V and 6 bases from J, with 11 bases between. The germline gives CDR1 KGHSH, CDR2 LQKENI.

The chain carries TRBV7-2 and TRBJ2-1; 12 bases agree with TRBD2. Germline lookup yields CDR1 SGHTA and CDR2 FQGNSA. The CDR3 length is 16 residues. The ends lost 1 base at V and 7 bases at J; junction bases unmatched: 5. The CDR3 sequence: CASSLELAGGWNEQFF. The CDR3 DNA follows: TGTGCCAGCAGCTTAGAACTAGCGGGGGGTTGGAATGAGCAGTTCTTC.

This clonotype was recorded a few times. This chain uses TRBV7-9 with TRBJ1-4; D remains unclear. The CDR3 length is 14 residues. V dropped 3 bases and J dropped 4 bases, with 9 bases sitting between them. Germline V gene lookup returns CDR1 SEHNR and CDR2 FQNEAQ (reference sequence). The CDR3 here is CASSLPQDNEKLFF. CDR3 in DNA: TGTGCCAGCAGCTTGCCACAAGATAATGAAAAACTGTTTTTT. The full variable domain, in which reference TRBV7-9 and TRBJ1-4 provide the parts outside the CDR3, is DTGVSQNPRHKITKRGQNVTFRCDPISEHNRLYWYRQTLGQGPEFLTYFQNEAQLEKSRLLSDRFSAERPKGSFSTLEIQRTEQGDSAMYLCASSLPQDNEKLFFGSGTQLSVL.